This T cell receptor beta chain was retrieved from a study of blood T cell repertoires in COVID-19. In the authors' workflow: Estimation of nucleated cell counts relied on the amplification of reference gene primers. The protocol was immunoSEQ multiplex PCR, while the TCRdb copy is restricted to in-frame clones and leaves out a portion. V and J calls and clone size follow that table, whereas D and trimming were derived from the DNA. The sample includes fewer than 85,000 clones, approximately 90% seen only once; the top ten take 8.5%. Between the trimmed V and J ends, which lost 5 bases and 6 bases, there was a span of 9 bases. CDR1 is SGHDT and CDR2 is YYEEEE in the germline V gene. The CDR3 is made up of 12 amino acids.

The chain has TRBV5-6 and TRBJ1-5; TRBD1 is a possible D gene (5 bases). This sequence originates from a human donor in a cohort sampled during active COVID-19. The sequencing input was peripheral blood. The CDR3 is CASSQGSQPQHF. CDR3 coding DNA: TGTGCCAGCAGTCAGGGTTCTCAGCCCCAGCATTTT.